The T cell receptor beta chain described here comes from a study of cytomegalovirus exposure and HLA in healthy donors. The CDR3 length is 18 residues. Germline V gene sequence: CDR1 MNHGY, CDR2 SAAAGT. The junction had 8 bases not matched to a gene; V was cut back by 5 bases and J by 0 bases. PCR primers comprised 60 Vbeta and 13 Jbeta primers. This table comes from immunoSEQ multiplex PCR, and its TCRdb copy is limited to in-frame clones, with some not included. Counted here are approximately 72,000 clones, around 64% occurring once; the ten biggest clones make up less than 25%. This receptor was obtained from a man aged 35 to 55 in good health and CMV-seropositive. V and J are TRBV6-8 and TRBJ2-6; the match to TRBD1 covers 9 bases. The sequenced sample was PBMCs. The CDR3 protein is CASSKPRDRASGANVLTF. CDR3 sequence (DNA): TGTGCCAGCAGTAAGCCCCGGGACAGGGCCTCTGGGGCCAACGTCCTGACTTTC.